Sequencing of this T cell receptor beta chain was carried out in a study of T cells in localized non-small cell lung cancer. Study results and caveats: T cell clonality was highest in uninvolved adjacent lung, above tumor.

This clone occurred once. Its antigen is currently unknown. Sequenced by immunoSEQ multiplex PCR; TCRdb stores in-frame clones only, minus some. The sample shows some 33,000 clones, 80% of them seen only once. This CDR3 contains 14 residues. The V end was cut by 2 bases, the J end by 5 bases, with 7 bases between. CDR1 and CDR2 (germline): MDHEN, SYDVKM. The clonotype was recovered from a male donor aged 60 or over with stage III squamous cell lung carcinoma. The starting material was peripheral blood, obtained before any cancer treatment. The chain couples TRBV28 to TRBJ1-6, with D unclear. The CDR3 DNA reads TGTGCCAGCAGTTTAGTTTCGGATAATTCACCCCTCCACTTT. Translated, it gives CASSLVSDNSPLHF.